This T cell receptor beta chain is drawn from a study of blood T cell repertoires in COVID-19. Study context: Samples representing acute and convalescent COVID-19 were sourced from the United States, Italy and Spain. The cDNA or gDNA used as material had been derived from T cells, B-cell-depleted T cells, or PBMCs.

This CDR3 contains 15 residues. The germline CDR1 and CDR2 sequences are SNHLY and FYNNEI. The J segment lost 5 bases and the V segment lost 1 base, leaving 5 bases of the junction unmatched. Original processing notes: How many nucleated cells were present was estimated from reference gene primer amplification. Clones were read by immunoSEQ multiplex PCR, and TCRdb kept only the in-frame ones, dropping some. The DNA was the basis for D and trimming; V, J and clone size are from that table. The sample consists of about 61,000 clones, about nine tenths of them appearing once. The sample consisted of peripheral blood. The rearrangement uses TRBV2 and TRBJ2-1; 7 bases map to TRBD2. The sequence was obtained from a woman aged 45-65 years with active or convalescent COVID-19. The CDR3 loop is CASSEGTRRDNEQFF. DNA for the CDR3: TGTGCCAGCAGTGAAGGGACTAGAAGGGACAATGAGCAGTTCTTC. Full variable domain (remainder filled in from reference TRBV2 and TRBJ2-1): EPEVTQTPSHQVTQMGQEVILRCVPISNHLYFYWYRQILGQKVEFLVSFYNNEISEKSEIFDDQFSVERPDGSNFTLKIRSTKLEDSAMYFCASSEGTRRDNEQFFGPGTRLTVL.